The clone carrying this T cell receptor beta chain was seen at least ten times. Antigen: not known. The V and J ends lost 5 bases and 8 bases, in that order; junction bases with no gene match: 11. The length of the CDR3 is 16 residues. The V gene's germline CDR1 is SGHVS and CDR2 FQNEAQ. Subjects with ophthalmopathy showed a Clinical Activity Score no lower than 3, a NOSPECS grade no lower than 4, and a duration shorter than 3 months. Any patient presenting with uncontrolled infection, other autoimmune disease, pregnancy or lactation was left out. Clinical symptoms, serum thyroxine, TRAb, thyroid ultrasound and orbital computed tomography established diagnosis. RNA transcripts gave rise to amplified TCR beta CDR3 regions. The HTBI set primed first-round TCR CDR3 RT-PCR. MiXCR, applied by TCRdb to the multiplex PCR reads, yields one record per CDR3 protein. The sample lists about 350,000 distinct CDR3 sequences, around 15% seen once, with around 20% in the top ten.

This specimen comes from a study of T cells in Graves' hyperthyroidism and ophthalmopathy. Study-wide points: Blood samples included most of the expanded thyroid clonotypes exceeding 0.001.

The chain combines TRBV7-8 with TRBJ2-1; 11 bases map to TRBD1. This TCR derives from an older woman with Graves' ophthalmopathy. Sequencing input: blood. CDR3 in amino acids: CASSVGTGGPLDEQFF. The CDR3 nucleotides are TGTGCCAGCAGCGTGGGGACAGGGGGACCTTTGGATGAGCAGTTCTTC. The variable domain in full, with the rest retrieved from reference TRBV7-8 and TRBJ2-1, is GAGVSQSPRYKVAKRGQDVALRCDPISGHVSLFWYQQALGQGPEFLTYFQNEAQLDKSGLPSDRFFAERPEGSVSTLKIQRTQQEDSAVYLCASSVGTGGPLDEQFFGPGTRLTVL.